The 9 T cell receptor beta chains below were found in one sample sequenced in a study of blood T cell repertoires in COVID-19. The protocol was immunoSEQ multiplex PCR, while the TCRdb copy is restricted to in-frame clones and leaves out a portion. The sample contains some 130,000 clones, about 87% of which appear only once. Sequenced: peripheral blood. These receptor sequences come from a man aged 45-60 years with acute or convalescent COVID-19.

The chain couples TRBV5-1 to TRBJ2-3; 8 bases map to TRBD1. This CDR3 is built from 16 residues. The germline gives CDR1 SGHRS, CDR2 YFSETQ. The V segment lost 4 bases and the J segment 4 bases; nucleotides outside the gene matches: 11. The CDR3 coding sequence is TGCGCCAGCAGCGCCAAAACAGGGGGGTTTTCAGATACGCAGTATTTT. This codes for CASSAKTGGFSDTQYF. The full variable domain, completed using reference TRBV5-1 and TRBJ2-3, is KAGVTQTPRYLIKTRGQQVTLSCSPISGHRSVSWYQQTPGQGLQFLFEYFSETQRNKGNFPGRFSGRQFSNSRSEMNVSTLELGDSALYLCASSAKTGGFSDTQYFGPGTRLTVL.

This chain uses TRBV28 with TRBJ2-2; TRBD2 might be the D (5 bases). The germline CDR1 and CDR2 sequences are MDHEN and SYDVKM. With 8 bases removed from V and 7 bases from J, the gap between germline ends came to 11 bases. The CDR3 covers 12 residues. CDR3 sequence (DNA): TGTGCCAGCCTAGCCCGCTACGGGGAGCTGTTTTTT. Translating gives CASLARYGELFF.

This clone was observed once. The genes are TRBV19 and TRBJ2-7; 15 bases line up with TRBD2. The junction had 8 bases not matched to a gene; V was cut back by 8 bases and J by 0 bases. CDR3 length equals 17 residues. The germline CDR1 and CDR2 sequences are LNHDA and SQIVND (reference sequence). This CDR3 is CASRGTSGGKSSYEQYF. DNA for the CDR3: TGTGCCAGTCGCGGGACTAGCGGGGGGAAAAGCTCCTACGAGCAGTACTTC. The full variable domain, completed using reference TRBV19 and TRBJ2-7, is DGGITQSPKYLFRKEGQNVTLSCEQNLNHDAMYWYRQDPGQGLRLIYYSQIVNDFQKGDIAEGYSVSREKKESFPLTVTSAQKNPTAFYLCASRGTSGGKSSYEQYFGPGTRLTVT.

The gene calls are TRBV2 and TRBJ1-5; D unclear. Germline CDR1 and CDR2: SNHLY and FYNNEI. The CDR3 contains 13 residues. Trimming left V 5 bases short and J 6 bases short, with 11 bases between. In DNA, the CDR3 is TGTGCCAGCAGTCGAGGGCGCAGTCAGCCCCAGCATTTT. Its translation is CASSRGRSQPQHF.

Only one count was recorded for this clone. The rearrangement uses TRBV5-8 and TRBJ2-3, with TRBD2 as a possible D gene (6 bases). The CDR3 contains 13 residues. Germline CDR1 is SGHTS and CDR2 is YDEGEE. With 3 bases removed from V and 4 bases from J, the gap between germline ends came to 9 bases. The CDR3: CASSWRGADTQYF. CDR3 DNA: TGTGCCAGCAGCTGGCGCGGGGCAGATACGCAGTATTTT.

V gene TRBV5-6 combines with J gene TRBJ1-2; D is unresolved. With 0 bases removed from V and 0 bases from J, the gap between germline ends came to 9 bases. This CDR3 has 15 residues. The germline V gene has CDR1 SGHDT and CDR2 YYEEEE. CDR3 protein: CASSLVSETNYGYTF. The CDR3 nucleotides read TGTGCCAGCAGCTTGGTGTCAGAAACTAACTATGGCTACACCTTC.

This clone occurred a few times. The V call is TRBV6-1, the J call TRBJ2-7; 12 positions match TRBD2. Germline CDR1 reads MNHNS; CDR2 reads SASEGT. The junction had 9 bases not matched to a gene; V was cut back by 6 bases and J by 3 bases. This CDR3 is built from 16 residues. CDR3 residues: CASREPSGRALYEQYF. For the CDR3, the DNA is TGTGCCAGCAGGGAACCTAGCGGGAGGGCCCTCTACGAGCAGTACTTC.

This clone showed up just once. V gene TRBV2 combines with J gene TRBJ1-2; TRBD1 is a possible D gene (6 bases). The CDR3 has 13 residues. Trimming pared 1 base from V and 8 bases from J, leaving 11 bases between. Germline lookup yields CDR1 SNHLY and CDR2 FYNNEI. The CDR3 loop is CASSEGTGRGYTF. The CDR3 nucleotides are TGTGCCAGCAGTGAAGGCACAGGGAGAGGCTACACCTTC. The entire variable domain, with the rest obtained from reference TRBV2 and TRBJ1-2, is as follows: EPEVTQTPSHQVTQMGQEVILRCVPISNHLYFYWYRQILGQKVEFLVSFYNNEISEKSEIFDDQFSVERPDGSNFTLKIRSTKLEDSAMYFCASSEGTGRGYTFGSGTRLTVV.

This clone was recorded a few times. The V gene is TRBV18, the J gene TRBJ1-5, with 10 positions matching TRBD1. The CDR3 extends over 15 amino acids. V shed 5 bases and J 2 bases; nucleotides not matched to a gene: 3. Germline loops: CDR1 KGHSH, CDR2 LQKENI. This CDR3 is CASSAGTGGNQPQHF. The DNA of the CDR3 is TGTGCCAGCTCAGCGGGGACAGGGGGCAATCAGCCCCAGCATTTT. The whole variable domain, remainder taken from reference TRBV18 and TRBJ1-5, is NAGVMQNPRHLVRRRGQEARLRCSPMKGHSHVYWYRQLPEEGLKFMVYLQKENIIDESGMPKERFSAEFPKEGPSILRIQQVVRGDSAAYFCASSAGTGGNQPQHFGDGTRLSIL.